The 20 T cell receptor beta chains below come from one sample, sequenced in a study of vaccination and CD4 T cells after COVID-19. Indicated treatment: approximately nine-day PBMC culture with coronavirus spike peptide pools or control peptides (ViraFEST assay). The antigens these receptors bind are not known. Sequencing of the DNA from cultured CD4+ T cells was carried out with the Oncomine TCR Beta short-read assay. TCRdb independently ran MiXCR on the PCR reads; one entry per CDR3 protein. Among over 20,000 distinct CDR3 sequences listed, roughly 40% were seen once. The sequences come from CD4+ T cells from blood, cultured in vitro, collected before SARS-CoV-2 vaccination. The receptor set was obtained from a human donor who received a COVID-19 vaccine.

The chain is built from TRBV11-3 and TRBJ2-2; D gene ambiguous. Germline CDR1 reads SGHNT; CDR2 reads YENEEA. V lost 9 bases and J 6 bases, leaving 5 bases between the germline ends. The CDR3 has 10 residues. Here the CDR3 reads CASGAGELFF. In nucleotides, the CDR3 is TGTGCCAGTGGGGCCGGGGAGCTGTTTTTT.

This clonotype was observed a single time. This chain joins TRBV12-3 or TRBV12-4 and TRBJ2-1; maybe TRBD2 (5 bases). Trimming took off 3 bases at V and 0 bases at J, with 9 bases between the two ends. The CDR3 has 15 amino acids. The CDR3 DNA reads as TGTGCCAGCAGTTTGGACTGGAGCTCCTACAATGAGCAGTTCTTC. Translation: CASSLDWSSYNEQFF.

By its share, this clonotype is medium-sized. This chain links TRBV6-1 with TRBJ1-2, with no clear D. The CDR3 runs 13 residues. The germline V gene has CDR1 MNHNS and CDR2 SASEGT. Trimming left V 2 bases short and J 3 bases short, with 7 bases between. The CDR3 spells CASSERQDYGYTF. The CDR3 bases are TGTGCCAGCAGTGAAAGGCAGGACTATGGCTACACCTTC.

The genes are TRBV19 and TRBJ1-2; TRBD1 is a possible D gene (6 bases). Germline loops: CDR1 LNHDA, CDR2 SQIVND (reference sequence). The CDR3 runs 15 residues. The ends were cut back, 6 bases at V and 3 bases at J, with 17 bases in the middle. The CDR3 region has the DNA TGTGCCAGTAGCCACAGCGGGGGCGCGGACTATGGCTACACCTTC. Its protein product is CASSHSGGADYGYTF.

The genes are TRBV30 and TRBJ1-4; D remains ambiguous. Germline loops: CDR1 GTSNPN, CDR2 SVGIG (reference sequence). Trimming stripped 7 bases from V and 5 bases from J, with 8 bases between. The CDR3 is 11 residues long. The CDR3 nucleotides read TGTGCCTTAAGGATGAATGAAAAACTGTTTTTT. It is translated as CALRMNEKLFF. The full variable domain, its missing parts supplied by reference TRBV30 and TRBJ1-4, is SQTIHQWPATLVQPVGSPLSLECTVEGTSNPNLYWYRQAAGRGLQLLFYSVGIGQISSEVPQNLSASRPQDRQFILSSKKLLLSDSGFYLCALRMNEKLFFGSGTQLSVL.

The chain joins TRBV20-1 to TRBJ2-7; 9 bases line up with TRBD2. The junction had 0 bases not matched to a gene; V was cut back by 2 bases and J by 4 bases. Germline CDR1 is DFQATT and CDR2 is SNEGSKA (reference sequence). The CDR3 totals 12 residues. The CDR3 region is CSARLAGYEQYF. CDR3 DNA: TGCAGTGCTAGACTAGCGGGGTACGAGCAGTACTTC.

The chain combines TRBV27 with TRBJ2-2, with 9 bases aligning to TRBD1. After removal of 5 bases from V and 7 bases from J, the junction contained 8 bases not matched to a gene. The CDR3 runs to 15 residues. CDR1 is MNHEY, CDR2 SMNVEV, per germline (reference sequence). CDR3 residues: CASSGTGRGGGELFF. Written as DNA, the CDR3 is TGTGCCAGCAGTGGGACAGGGCGTGGCGGCGGGGAGCTGTTTTTT.

This clonotype has only a few counts. The V call is TRBV7-2, the J call TRBJ2-5; D perhaps matches TRBD2 (5 bases). V dropped 1 base and J dropped 0 bases, with 9 bases sitting between them. The CDR3 sequence is 15 residues long. Germline values: CDR1 SGHTA, CDR2 FQGNSA. CDR3 coding DNA: TGTGCCAGCAGCTTAGGTGTCGGGGACCAAGAGACCCAGTACTTC. Protein product: CASSLGVGDQETQYF. Variable domain in full (rest from reference TRBV7-2 and TRBJ2-5): GAGVSQSPSNKVTEKGKDVELRCDPISGHTALYWYRQSLGQGLEFLIYFQGNSAPDKSGLPSDRFSAERTGGSVSTLTIQRTQQEDSAVYLCASSLGVGDQETQYFGPGTRLLVL.

The chain links TRBV24-1 to TRBJ2-5; no definite D call. Trimming left V 3 bases short and J 5 bases short, with 9 bases between. The germline gives CDR1 KGHDR, CDR2 SFDVKD. The CDR3 runs to 13 residues. The CDR3 coding sequence is TGTGCCACCAGTGATCCCCCCCTTGAGACCCAGTACTTC. Its protein is CATSDPPLETQYF.

This sequence joins TRBV20-1 and TRBJ1-1, with D possibly being TRBD1 (6 bases). The CDR3 contains 14 residues. In germline, CDR1 is DFQATT, CDR2 SNEGSKA (reference sequence). Trimming stripped 3 bases from V and 6 bases from J, with 17 bases between. The CDR3 region has the DNA TGCAGTGCTAGGGCCCAAGGGGGGCAGGCTGAAGCTTTCTTT. The encoded protein is CSARAQGGQAEAFF.

This clonotype has a single count. The V gene is TRBV10-3, the J gene TRBJ2-5; D may be TRBD2 (6 bases). This CDR3 is 14 amino acids long. Trimming cost V 5 bases and J 4 bases, with 14 bases left between them. Germline V gene lookup returns CDR1 ENHRY and CDR2 SYGVKD. For the CDR3, the DNA is TGTGCCATCAGTTGGGCCCATAGCGGAGAGACCCAGTACTTC. It codes for CAISWAHSGETQYF.

This clonotype was picked up a small number of times. In DNA form, the CDR3 reads TGTGCCAGAAATCAAGGGGGCTATAATTCACCCCTCCACTTT. Its translation is CARNQGGYNSPLHF. The rearrangement joins TRBV2 to TRBJ1-6, with D maybe TRBD1 (6 bases). Germline CDR1 SNHLY, CDR2 FYNNEI. Deletions cut 9 bases from V and 3 bases from J, with 12 bases between. CDR3 length: 14 residues.

The J gene is TRBJ1-5, the V gene TRBV28; TRBD1 might be the D (6 bases). V was trimmed by 3 bases and J by 7 bases, leaving 16 bases between them. Germline CDR1 MDHEN, CDR2 SYDVKM. The CDR3 totals 15 residues. The CDR3 loop reads CASSLPQGQLQPQHF. The CDR3 nucleotides are TGTGCCAGCAGTTTGCCACAGGGTCAGCTCCAGCCCCAGCATTTT.

This clonotype occurred a few times. The chain employs TRBV2 and TRBJ2-1, with TRBD2 matching 11 bases. From germline, CDR1 is SNHLY and CDR2 FYNNEI. The length of the CDR3 is 15 residues. The ends lost 2 bases at V and 15 bases at J; junction bases unmatched: 12. The DNA for the CDR3 is TGTGCCAGCAGTGAATTAACTAGCGGGGGCCGCGGCGGGTTCTTC. Translation: CASSELTSGGRGGFF.

The rearrangement joins TRBV19 to TRBJ1-5; 11 bases are a match to TRBD1. Trimming at V came to 3 bases and at J to 4 bases, leaving 11 bases not matched to a gene. CDR3 length: 18 amino acids. Germline V gene lookup returns CDR1 LNHDA and CDR2 SQIVND (reference sequence). The CDR3 coding sequence is TGTGCCAGTAGTATTAGTGGGTGGACAGGGGGCACGAATCAGCCCCAGCATTTT. Its protein is CASSISGWTGGTNQPQHF.

V is TRBV5-4 and J is TRBJ1-1, with D unclear. Germline V gene lookup returns CDR1 SGHNT and CDR2 YYREEE (reference sequence). This CDR3 comprises 16 residues. V lost 4 bases to trimming and J lost 0 bases, with 16 bases between them. CDR3 region: CASSPKLGGMNTEAFF. CDR3 DNA: TGTGCCAGCAGCCCCAAGTTGGGAGGGATGAACACTGAAGCTTTCTTT.

V usage is TRBV19 and J usage is TRBJ2-3, with D perhaps TRBD1 or TRBD2 (5 bases each). V lost 9 bases to trimming and J lost 6 bases, with 10 bases between them. The CDR3 extends over 11 amino acids. Per germline, CDR1 LNHDA and CDR2 SQIVND (reference sequence). The CDR3: CASGWGDTQYF. The CDR3 DNA sequence: TGTGCCAGCGGCTGGGGGGATACGCAGTATTTT.

This clonotype has more than one count but fewer than ten. V is TRBV7-2 and J is TRBJ1-2; D is unresolved. CDR1 is SGHTA, CDR2 FQGNSA, per germline. This CDR3 comprises 16 residues. Trimming removed 1 base at V and 5 bases at J, with 17 bases between. DNA for the CDR3: TGTGCCAGCAGCTTAGACGGCGGCCGGGAGAGGTATGGCTACACCTTC. Translation: CASSLDGGRERYGYTF.

The chain carries TRBV7-9 and TRBJ2-1, with D tentatively TRBD2 (5 bases). Trimming shortened V by 0 bases and J by 7 bases, and 16 bases separated the two germline ends. In germline, CDR1 is SEHNR, CDR2 FQNEAQ (reference sequence). This CDR3 comprises 16 residues. DNA of the CDR3: TGTGCCAGCAGCTTAGCACACACCTCCTCGGGAAATGAGCAGTTCTTC. This gives the protein CASSLAHTSSGNEQFF.

This clonotype showed up just a few times. This sequence joins TRBV30 and TRBJ2-3, with TRBD2 matching over 10 bases. CDR1 is GTSNPN, CDR2 SVGIG, per germline (reference sequence). The CDR3 totals 15 residues. V shed 2 bases and J 1 base; nucleotides not matched to a gene: 3. CDR3 protein: CAWSSGGAGTDTQYF. In nucleotides, the CDR3 is TGTGCCTGGAGTAGCGGGGGGGCCGGCACAGATACGCAGTATTTT. Full variable domain (missing parts from reference TRBV30 and TRBJ2-3): SQTIHQWPATLVQPVGSPLSLECTVEGTSNPNLYWYRQAAGRGLQLLFYSVGIGQISSEVPQNLSASRPQDRQFILSSKKLLLSDSGFYLCAWSSGGAGTDTQYFGPGTRLTVL.